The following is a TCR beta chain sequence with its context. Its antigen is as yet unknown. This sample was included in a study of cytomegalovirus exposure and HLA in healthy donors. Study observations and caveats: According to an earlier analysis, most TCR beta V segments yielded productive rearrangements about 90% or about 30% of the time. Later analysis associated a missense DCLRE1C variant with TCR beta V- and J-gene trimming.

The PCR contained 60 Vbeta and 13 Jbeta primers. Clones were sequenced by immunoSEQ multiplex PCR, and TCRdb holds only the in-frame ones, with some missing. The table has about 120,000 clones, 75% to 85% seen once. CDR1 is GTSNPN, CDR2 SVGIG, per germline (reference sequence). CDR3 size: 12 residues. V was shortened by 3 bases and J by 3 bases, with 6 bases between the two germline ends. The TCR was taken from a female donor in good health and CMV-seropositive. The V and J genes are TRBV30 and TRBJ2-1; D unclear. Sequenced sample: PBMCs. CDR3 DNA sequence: TGTGCCTGGAGCAGCGTCTACAATGAGCAGTTCTTC. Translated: CAWSSVYNEQFF.